The T cell receptor (beta chain) described here comes from a study of blood T cell repertoires in COVID-19. Study-level information: From T cells, B-cell-depleted T cells, or PBMCs came the material, which was cDNA or gDNA.

Per the authors' pipeline: By means of reference gene primer amplification, nucleated cell counts were estimated. Clones were sequenced by immunoSEQ multiplex PCR, and TCRdb holds only the in-frame ones, with some missing. V and J calls and clone size are as listed in that table; D and trimming were resolved from the DNA. The table includes 65,000 to 75,000 clones, around 80% detected once. V dropped 0 bases and J dropped 5; count of bases not matched to a gene: 13. CDR3 length: 18 amino acids. The germline gives CDR1 LGHDT, CDR2 YNNKEL (reference sequence). This receptor was obtained from a man older than 75 with acute or convalescent COVID-19. V and J are TRBV3-1 (or the pseudogene TRBV3-2) and TRBJ2-1; 7 bases match TRBD2. The source material was peripheral blood. CDR3 loop: CASSQERESSPPNNEQFF. CDR3 bases: TGTGCCAGCAGCCAAGAGCGGGAGAGTTCCCCCCCTAACAATGAGCAGTTCTTC.